The 28 T cell receptor beta chains in this list originate from one sample, sequenced in a study of T cell changes during pregnancy in multiple sclerosis. Sequencing used immunoSEQ multiplex PCR; TCRdb keeps in-frame clones, though not all of them. There are about 81,000 clones in the sample; around 93% occur only once, and around 1.4% lies in the top ten. Sample: peripheral blood, taken in the third trimester of pregnancy. Receptors originate from a female donor in good health, enrolled as a control in a pregnancy study.

The chain has TRBV2 and TRBJ1-2; 11 nucleotides align to TRBD1. This CDR3 is built from 13 residues. The V and J ends lost 7 bases and 4 bases, in that order; junction bases with no gene match: 2. Per the germline V gene, CDR1 is SNHLY and CDR2 is FYNNEI. The CDR3 sequence: CASNGQGAYGYTF. The CDR3 region has the DNA TGTGCCAGCAATGGACAGGGGGCCTATGGCTACACCTTC.

The J gene is TRBJ2-7, the V gene TRBV10-2; perhaps TRBD2 as D (6 bases). The germline V gene encodes CDR1 WSHSY and CDR2 SAAADI. V was pared by 4 bases and J by 3 bases, with 22 bases between. The CDR3 is made up of 17 amino acids. The DNA for the CDR3 is TGCGCCAGCAGTGGGATGGGGAGGTCTAGCGATTACTACGAGCAGTACTTC. Amino acid sequence: CASSGMGRSSDYYEQYF.

This chain joins TRBV6-5 and TRBJ2-1, with 12 bases identical to TRBD2. The V and J ends lost 2 bases and 7 bases, in that order; junction bases with no gene match: 6. The germline gives CDR1 MNHEY, CDR2 SVGAGI. The CDR3 sequence is 16 residues long. The CDR3 sequence: CASSYPTTSGRNEQFF. The CDR3 DNA reads TGTGCCAGCAGTTACCCAACGACTAGCGGGAGAAATGAGCAGTTCTTC.

The rearrangement joins TRBV27 to TRBJ1-5; 7 nucleotides align to TRBD1. Germline CDR1 reads MNHEY; CDR2 reads SMNVEV (reference sequence). The CDR3 runs 14 residues. The ends lost 8 bases at V and 6 bases at J; junction bases unmatched: 10. The CDR3 DNA reads as TGTGCCAGCCCCATTTACAGGGGCTGTCAGCCCCAGCATTTT. It is translated as CASPIYRGCQPQHF.

V gene TRBV6-5 combines with J gene TRBJ2-5; D is unresolved. V lost 5 bases, J lost 1 base, and 8 bases lay in between. CDR1 is MNHEY, CDR2 SVGAGI, per germline. The CDR3 sequence is 13 residues long. The CDR3 protein is CASSRRVQETQYF. CDR3 coding DNA: TGTGCCAGCAGTCGACGGGTCCAAGAGACCCAGTACTTC.

The CDR3 bases are TGTGCCAGCAGCTCGTGGGGTGGACAGGTGCGCAATCAGCCCCAGCATTTT. Translating gives CASSSWGGQVRNQPQHF. V usage is TRBV11-2 and J usage is TRBJ1-5, with 7 bases fitting TRBD1. Germline assignment: CDR1 SGHAT and CDR2 FQNNGV. The V segment lost 4 bases and the J segment 2 bases; nucleotides outside the gene matches: 11. The CDR3 is made up of 17 amino acids.

In its sample, this clone was seen once. V is TRBV11-2 and J is TRBJ2-7; the match to TRBD1 covers 8 bases. The CDR3 sequence is 16 residues long. Germline V lookup: CDR1 SGHAT, CDR2 FQNNGV. V was pared by 6 bases and J by 0 bases, with 10 bases of the junction left unmatched. The CDR3 reads CASRSYQGASSYEQYF. CDR3 DNA sequence: TGTGCCAGCAGATCTTACCAGGGGGCTTCCTCCTACGAGCAGTACTTC.

The chain couples TRBV6-5 to TRBJ2-2; D is possibly TRBD1 (5 bases). Germline assignment: CDR1 MNHEY and CDR2 SVGAGI. CDR3 size: 14 residues. Trimming took off 6 bases at V and 3 bases at J, with 11 bases between the two ends. CDR3 DNA sequence: TGTGCCAGCAGCCAGGGCAGGGACACCGGGGAGCTGTTTTTT. It yields the protein CASSQGRDTGELFF.

The chain uses TRBV10-2 and TRBJ2-6; D possibly corresponds to TRBD2 (5 bases). Trimming took off 2 bases at V and 4 bases at J, with 18 bases between the two ends. Germline V gene data show CDR1 as WSHSY and CDR2 as SAAADI. The CDR3 runs 18 residues. Here the CDR3 DNA reads TGCGCCAGCAGTGAGCGGGGAATTAAGGGCTCCGGGGCCAACGTCCTGACTTTC. Protein: CASSERGIKGSGANVLTF.

The chain links TRBV28 to TRBJ1-3; 7 nucleotides match TRBD1. This CDR3 has 15 amino acids. CDR1 MDHEN and CDR2 SYDVKM come from the germline V gene. V shed 7 bases and J 0 bases; nucleotides not matched to a gene: 6. CDR3: CASIRGLSSGNTIYF. The CDR3 nucleotides read TGTGCCAGCATCAGGGGGTTATCCTCTGGAAACACCATATATTTT. The variable domain in full, with the rest retrieved from reference TRBV28 and TRBJ1-3, is DVKVTQSSRYLVKRTGEKVFLECVQDMDHENMFWYRQDPGLGLRLIYFSYDVKMKEKGDIPEGYSVSREKKERFSLILESASTNQTSMYLCASIRGLSSGNTIYFGEGSWLTVV.

The J gene is TRBJ2-6, the V gene TRBV29-1; TRBD2 might be the D (5 bases). The germline V gene has CDR1 SQVTM and CDR2 ANQGSEA. With 1 base removed from V and 1 base from J, the gap between germline ends came to 5 bases. This CDR3 region has 14 residues. CDR3 in amino acids: CSVEGGSGANVLTF. The CDR3 region has the DNA TGCAGCGTTGAAGGAGGGTCTGGGGCCAACGTCCTGACTTTC.

J is TRBJ2-1 and V is TRBV6-6, with a weak D call TRBD2 (5 bases). V was cut by 6 bases and J by 4 bases, with 16 bases left in between. The germline V gene encodes CDR1 MNHNY and CDR2 SVGAGI (reference sequence). CDR3 size: 15 residues. For the CDR3, the DNA is TGTGCCAGCAGCCCCGCAGCGGCTACATACAATGAGCAGTTCTTC. Its translation: CASSPAAATYNEQFF.

This chain links TRBV19 with TRBJ1-2; D unresolved. V dropped 7 bases and J dropped 3 bases, with 12 bases sitting between them. The CDR3 sequence is 13 residues long. Germline V gene data show CDR1 as LNHDA and CDR2 as SQIVND (reference sequence). The CDR3 here is CASNREAYYGYTF. The CDR3 DNA reads TGTGCCAGTAATCGGGAGGCCTACTATGGCTACACCTTC.

V and J are TRBV7-2 and TRBJ2-1; possibly TRBD2 for D (6 bases). The CDR3 consists of 16 residues. Trimming removed 5 bases at V and 0 bases at J, with 14 bases between. Germline lookup yields CDR1 SGHTA and CDR2 FQGNSA. The CDR3 is CASSGRDSGSYNEQFF. DNA for the CDR3: TGTGCCAGCAGCGGCCGGGACTCCGGCTCCTACAATGAGCAGTTCTTC.

The gene calls are TRBV2 and TRBJ1-5; 9 bases are shared with TRBD1. The length of the CDR3 is 16 residues. CDR1 is SNHLY and CDR2 is FYNNEI in the germline V gene. V gave up 6 bases and J gave up 4 bases; unmatched junction bases: 10. CDR3 sequence reads: CASRVGGTGNNQPQHF. The CDR3, as DNA: TGTGCCAGCAGGGTGGGTGGGACAGGGAATAATCAGCCCCAGCATTTT.

This chain uses TRBV10-3 with TRBJ2-5, with a weak D call TRBD1 (5 bases). CDR3 length: 13 residues. V was cut by 5 bases and J by 2 bases, with 9 bases left in between. Germline assignment: CDR1 ENHRY and CDR2 SYGVKD. The CDR3: CAISLTGQETQYF. The DNA for the CDR3 is TGTGCCATCAGTCTTACAGGTCAAGAGACCCAGTACTTC.

This sequence joins TRBV19 and TRBJ2-1; 9 nucleotides agree with TRBD1. CDR3 size: 17 residues. V shed 5 bases and J 3 bases; nucleotides not matched to a gene: 11. Germline CDR1 and CDR2: LNHDA and SQIVND (reference sequence). The CDR3 nucleotides are TGTGCCAGTAGTGCGCTATCCGGGACAGGGTTCTACAATGAGCAGTTCTTC. As protein: CASSALSGTGFYNEQFF.

This chain connects TRBV4-1 to TRBJ1-5; TRBD1 is a possible D gene (5 bases). The CDR3 is 15 amino acids. V was clipped by 0 bases and J by 6 bases, with 12 bases between them. The germline gives CDR1 MGHRA, CDR2 YSYEKL. The CDR3 region is CASSQEGHGGQPQHF. The CDR3, as DNA: TGCGCCAGCAGCCAAGAAGGACACGGGGGTCAGCCCCAGCATTTT.

This sequence joins TRBV27 and TRBJ2-7, with D possibly TRBD1 on 6 matching bases. The CDR3 is 13 amino acids. The V gene lost 6 bases and the J gene lost 9 bases, with 18 bases spanning the gap. CDR1 is MNHEY and CDR2 is SMNVEV in the germline V gene (reference sequence). For the CDR3, the DNA is TGTGCCAGCAGACTCGCACAGGGTTTCTCGCAGTACTTC. Its translation is CASRLAQGFSQYF.

The chain is built from TRBV5-1 and TRBJ2-7, with 8 bases that match TRBD1. Trimming cost V 4 bases and J 2 bases; bases outside gene matches: 2. The CDR3 extends over 13 amino acids. CDR1 is SGHRS and CDR2 is YFSETQ in the germline V gene. The CDR3 nucleotides read TGCGCCAGCAGCGCGGACAGGGCCTACGAGCAGTACTTC. This translates into CASSADRAYEQYF.

This clone appeared once. The chain links TRBV28 to TRBJ2-1; weak D call: TRBD2 (6 bases). In germline, CDR1 is MDHEN, CDR2 SYDVKM. V was trimmed by 7 bases and J by 12 bases, leaving 22 bases between them. The CDR3 loop spans 14 amino acids. In DNA form, the CDR3 reads TGTGCCAGCACCCTGGCGGGACGATACCCCAGGCAGTTCTTC. Protein: CASTLAGRYPRQFF.

The CDR3 DNA reads as TGTGCCAGCAGCCCCCAGGCGGGGGACGAGCAGTACTTC. This translates into CASSPQAGDEQYF. The chain couples TRBV7-2 to TRBJ2-7; 7 bases fit TRBD2. The J segment lost 5 bases and the V segment lost 5 bases, leaving 6 bases of the junction unmatched. This CDR3 spans 13 amino acids. Germline V gives CDR1 SGHTA, CDR2 FQGNSA.

The chain links TRBV15 to TRBJ1-1; no reliable D call. Deletions cut 0 bases from V and 4 bases from J, with 18 bases between. The V gene's germline CDR1 is LNHNV and CDR2 YYDKDF (reference sequence). The CDR3 is made up of 17 amino acids. CDR3 region: CATSRDRTKSSTTEAFF. DNA of the CDR3: TGTGCCACCAGCAGAGATCGAACTAAGTCTTCGACCACTGAAGCTTTCTTT.

This clone was seen just once. The CDR3 DNA follows: TGTGCCAGCAGCTTGGCGTACGAGCAGTACTTC. Its translation: CASSLAYEQYF. The genes are TRBV5-6 and TRBJ2-7, with D hard to call. The CDR3 has 11 amino acids. Germline V gene data show CDR1 as SGHDT and CDR2 as YYEEEE. V gave up 0 bases and J gave up 4 bases, with 2 bases separating them.

This clone was picked up one time. The gene calls are TRBV18 and TRBJ1-2; D is unresolved. There are 14 residues in the CDR3. Germline lookup yields CDR1 KGHSH and CDR2 LQKENI. The V and J ends lost 6 bases and 6 bases respectively, with 17 bases between them. The CDR3, as DNA: TGTGCCAGCTCCCCTGGAGGGAACGTCGATGGCTACACCTTC. Its translation: CASSPGGNVDGYTF.

The rearrangement uses TRBV7-8 and TRBJ1-4, with a weak D call TRBD1 (6 bases). CDR3 size: 14 residues. The V gene's germline CDR1 is SGHVS and CDR2 FQNEAQ. Trimming shortened V by 8 bases and J by 8 bases, and 18 bases separated the two germline ends. The CDR3 nucleotides are TGTGCCAGCTCATCTACAGGGAATGGAGAAAAACTGTTTTTT. Amino acid sequence: CASSSTGNGEKLFF.

The J gene is TRBJ1-5, the V gene TRBV7-9; D gene unclear. From germline, CDR1 is SEHNR and CDR2 FQNEAQ (reference sequence). This CDR3 has 13 residues. V was pared by 1 base and J by 6 bases, with 7 bases between. CDR3 DNA: TGTGCCAGCAGCTTAGGAGTTCCTCAGCCCCAGCATTTT. Translated, it gives CASSLGVPQPQHF.

The J gene is TRBJ2-7, the V gene TRBV21-1; the table's D gene call, TRBD1, was not cross checked with the DNA. TRBV21-1 is a recognized pseudogene. The CDR3 loop spans 16 amino acids. CDR3 in amino acids: CASSKPPGQGGREQYF. The CDR3 DNA sequence: TGTGCCAGCAGCAAACCACCGGGACAGGGGGGAAGGGAGCAGTACTTC.